This T cell receptor (beta chain) was observed in a study of control samples from healthy donors and cancer patients (dated by TCRdb to 2020 to 2022). Notes on this clone: Its binding antigen is unknown. Base qualities are not provided; no much larger clone lies one nucleotide away.

The CDR3 spans 19 residues, from the cysteine through the phenylalanine. Of the read, only the CDR3 DNA is kept; its 57 bases are in frame from base 1. Libraries were made using the immunoSEQ multiplex PCR assay. The immuneACCESS repertoire file appears here via TCRdb, limited to in-frame rearrangements. These files lack a portion of the clones; in checked studies, under half of the deficit traces to unresolved V genes, and the cause of the others is not known. The table for this sample lists about 45,000 clones; 70% of them were counted only once. The top ten clones comprise 17% of the sample. The sample was formalin-fixed, paraffin-embedded tissue. The TCR originated in a male donor with melanoma. The chain is assembled from TRBV21-1 and TRBJ2-1; TRBD1 was called by the table and not checked on the DNA. TRBV21-1 is listed as a pseudogene. This receptor carries the CDR3 CASSRGKDRGHFHYNEQFF. At the DNA level, the sequence is TGTGCCAGCAGCAGGGGCAAGGACAGGGGGCATTTTCACTACAATGAGCAGTTCTTC.